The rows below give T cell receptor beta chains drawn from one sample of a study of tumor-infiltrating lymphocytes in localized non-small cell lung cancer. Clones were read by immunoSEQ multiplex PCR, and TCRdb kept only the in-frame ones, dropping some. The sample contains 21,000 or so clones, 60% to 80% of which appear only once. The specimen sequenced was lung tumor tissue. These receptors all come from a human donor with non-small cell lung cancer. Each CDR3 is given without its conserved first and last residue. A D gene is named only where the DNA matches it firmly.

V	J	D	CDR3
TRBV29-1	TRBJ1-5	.	SVSRGPNQPQH
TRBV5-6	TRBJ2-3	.	ASSLSTDTQY
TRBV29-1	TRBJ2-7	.	SVENGDVSSYEQY
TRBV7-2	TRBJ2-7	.	ASSPRGLEQY
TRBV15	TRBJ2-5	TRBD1	ATSRGDSQETQY
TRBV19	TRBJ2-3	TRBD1	ASRDRVTDTQY
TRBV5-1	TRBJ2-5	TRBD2	ASSSGGAQY
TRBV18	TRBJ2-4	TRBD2	ASSRTSGQNIQY
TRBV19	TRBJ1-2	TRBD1	ASSETGYYGYT
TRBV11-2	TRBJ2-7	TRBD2	ASSRYGTSSSYEQY
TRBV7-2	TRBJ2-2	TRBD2	ASSSLAGAVGELF